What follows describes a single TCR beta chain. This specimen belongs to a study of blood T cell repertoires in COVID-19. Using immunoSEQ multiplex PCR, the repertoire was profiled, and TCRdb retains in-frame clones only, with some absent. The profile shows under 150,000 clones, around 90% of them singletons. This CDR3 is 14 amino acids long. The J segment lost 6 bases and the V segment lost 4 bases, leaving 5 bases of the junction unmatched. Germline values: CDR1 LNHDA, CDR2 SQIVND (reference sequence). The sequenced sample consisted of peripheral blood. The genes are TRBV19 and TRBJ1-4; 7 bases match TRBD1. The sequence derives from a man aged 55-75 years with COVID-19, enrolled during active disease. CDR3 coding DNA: TGTGCCAGTAGTAGACAGGGCTCTCATGAAAAACTGTTTTTT. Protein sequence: CASSRQGSHEKLFF.